Described below is a single T cell receptor beta chain sequence and its context. The antigen remains unidentified. The CDR3 carries no conserved terminal phenylalanine or tryptophan, so it likely arises from a read error. The sample comes from a study of T cell repertoires in cytomegalovirus infection. The study, taken as a whole, reports: CMV carriers having the relevant HLA were flagged by cumulative public TCR beta family frequency. Dominating the ex vivo response were TCR beta clonotypes that were CMV-specific and HLA-C-restricted.

This CDR3 comprises 14 residues. Deletions cut 4 bases from V and 7 bases from J, with 14 bases between. TCRdb re-called the reads with MiXCR, one entry per CDR3 protein. The table lists under 95,000 distinct CDR3 sequences, 45% to 55% of them singletons. The V call is TRBV12-3 or TRBV12-4, the J call TRBJ2-1, with D perhaps matching TRBD2 (6 bases). The TCR was taken from a human donor in good health (CMV status not recorded). Some clones in this sample may be carry-over from other donors' samples. Sequences were derived from CD8+ T cells from cultured PBMCs, sampled from culture after CMV antigen stimulation. DNA for the CDR3: TGTGCCAGCAGTTCCTTTCTAGCGATGAATGAGCAGTTCATC. Its translation is CASSSFLAMNEQFI.